This TCR beta chain stems from a study of CD8 T cells in Susac syndrome. CDR3 length: 13 residues. V was shortened by 3 bases and J by 5 bases, with 10 bases between the two germline ends. From germline, CDR1 is DFQATT and CDR2 SNEGSKA (reference sequence). An input of about 0.5 to 1 ug of RNA was subjected to reverse transcription using random hexamers. TCRdb re-analysed the immunoSEQ multiplex PCR reads in MiXCR, keeping a single row per CDR3 protein. Seen here are 150,000 to 200,000 distinct CDR3 sequences, just under 95% observed once, and the top ten hold 0.099%. Sequences were obtained from CD4+ T cells from PBMCs. The rearrangement links TRBV20-1 to TRBJ1-4; the D gene is possibly TRBD1 (6 bases). This receptor was identified in a human donor with Susac syndrome. The CDR3 here is CSASGRGNEKLFF. The CDR3 DNA follows: TGCAGTGCTAGTGGGAGGGGGAATGAAAAACTGTTTTTT.